The 18 T cell receptor beta chains below come from one sample, sequenced in a study of blood T cells in healthy people across ages. A second PCR of roughly 6 to 12 cycles used a sample-barcoded 5' primer and a J-beta primer mix. TCRdb re-analysed the 5' RACE reads in MiXCR, keeping a single row per CDR3 protein. The sample has 800,000 to 950,000 distinct CDR3 sequences, 45% to 50% seen once. Sample: blood. The receptors were sampled from a young man in good health.

CDR3 sequence reads: CASSLGLAGCTQYF. CDR3 DNA: TGTGCCAGCAGCTTAGGTCTAGCGGGGTGTACGCAGTATTTT. The chain couples TRBV11-2 to TRBJ2-3, with TRBD2 matching 9 bases. J lost 8 bases, V lost 1 base, and 4 bases had no gene match. The CDR3 totals 14 residues. Germline V gives CDR1 SGHAT, CDR2 FQNNGV. The whole variable domain, remainder taken from reference TRBV11-2 and TRBJ2-3, is EAGVAQSPRYKIIEKRQSVAFWCNPISGHATLYWYQQILGQGPKLLIQFQNNGVVDDSQLPKDRFSAERLKGVDSTLKIQPAKLEDSAVYLCASSLGLAGCTQYFGPGTRLTVL.

The rearrangement uses TRBV28 and TRBJ2-1; D is possibly TRBD2 (5 bases). The end of the DNA fits TRBJ2-7 better, so the J call may be wrong. The CDR3 extends over 14 amino acids. The V gene's germline CDR1 is MDHEN and CDR2 SYDVKM. The CDR3 region has the DNA TGTGCCAGCAGTTTAGGGAGCTCCTACAATGAGCAGTACTTC. Its protein product is CASSLGSSYNEQYF.

The rearrangement uses TRBV12-3 or TRBV12-4 and TRBJ2-3; D might be TRBD2 (6 bases). The V gene lost 6 bases and the J gene lost 4 bases, with 17 bases spanning the gap. The CDR3 consists of 15 residues. The CDR3, as DNA: TGTGCCAGCAGAACCGACTCGGGGGTTTCAGATACGCAGTATTTT. Translated: CASRTDSGVSDTQYF.

The chain uses TRBV5-1 and TRBJ1-2; weak D call: TRBD1 (5 bases). The CDR3 spans 14 residues. V was clipped by 4 bases and J by 4 bases, with 14 bases between them. The germline V gene has CDR1 SGHRS and CDR2 YFSETQ. The CDR3 loop is CASSPGPPAYGYTF. The CDR3 DNA is TGCGCCAGCAGCCCGGGACCGCCGGCCTATGGCTACACCTTC.

The V gene is TRBV7-2, the J gene TRBJ2-1; D is unclear. V lost 4 bases to trimming and J lost 13 bases, with 20 bases between them. The CDR3 extends over 14 amino acids. Per germline, CDR1 SGHTA and CDR2 FQGNSA. In nucleotides, the CDR3 is TGTGCCAGCAGCTCGCTAAGTGGGCCCGAGACCCAGTTCTTC. It translates to CASSSLSGPETQFF. Based on the CDR3 plus reference TRBV7-2 and TRBJ2-1, the full variable domain is GAGVSQSPSNKVTEKGKDVELRCDPISGHTALYWYRQSLGQGLEFLIYFQGNSAPDKSGLPSDRFSAERTGGSVSTLTIQRTQQEDSAVYLCASSSLSGPETQFFGPGTRLTVL.

This chain joins TRBV4-3 and TRBJ1-6; 8 nucleotides agree with TRBD1. Per the germline V gene, CDR1 is LGHNA and CDR2 is YSLEER. The length of the CDR3 is 16 residues. J was trimmed by 7 bases and V by 0 bases; bases with no gene match: 5. The CDR3 spells CASSQDQGAENSPLHF. CDR3 in DNA: TGCGCCAGCAGCCAAGATCAGGGGGCCGAGAATTCACCCCTCCACTTT.

The chain links TRBV7-2 to TRBJ2-3; weak D call: TRBD1 (6 bases). V gave up 5 bases and J gave up 3 bases, with 12 bases separating them. The V gene's germline CDR1 is SGHTA and CDR2 FQGNSA. The CDR3 is made up of 14 amino acids. The CDR3 bases are TGTGCCAGCAGCCACAGGACAGAGACAGATACGCAGTATTTT. Translating it yields CASSHRTETDTQYF.

Concerning this clonotype itself: This clone may be a read error of a much larger clone one base away. The chain has TRBV10-2 and TRBJ1-1; no clear D gene. This CDR3 region has 15 residues. V was pared by 0 bases and J by 1 base, with 9 bases between. The germline V gene has CDR1 WSHSY and CDR2 SAAADI. CDR3 sequence reads: CASSESRQANTEAFF. Written as DNA, the CDR3 is TGCGCCAGCAGTGAGTCTCGGCAGGCGAACACTGAAGCTTTCTTT.

The V and J genes are TRBV4-1 and TRBJ1-2; 9 bases agree with TRBD1. This CDR3 has 15 amino acids. The J segment lost 7 bases and the V segment lost 0 bases, leaving 6 bases of the junction unmatched. Per the germline V gene, CDR1 is MGHRA and CDR2 is YSYEKL. CDR3 sequence (DNA): TGCGCCAGCAGCCAAGATGGACAGGGGTCTCGTGGCTACACCTTC. Amino acids: CASSQDGQGSRGYTF.

This chain connects TRBV3-1 to TRBJ2-1; D not resolved. Germline CDR1 LGHDT, CDR2 YNNKEL (reference sequence). The ends were cut back, 2 bases at V and 12 bases at J, with 11 bases in the middle. The CDR3 extends over 12 amino acids. The CDR3 is CASSQPPGRQFF. The CDR3 DNA follows: TGTGCCAGCAGCCAACCGCCCGGTAGGCAGTTCTTC.

In its sample, this clonotype was seen a few times. The rearrangement uses TRBV6-5 and TRBJ2-1; 8 bases match TRBD1. V was clipped by 8 bases and J by 7 bases; unmatched bases: 10. In germline, CDR1 is MNHEY, CDR2 SVGAGI. This CDR3 contains 14 residues. The CDR3 is CASGWQGAGNEQFF. CDR3 sequence (DNA): TGTGCCAGCGGGTGGCAGGGGGCAGGGAATGAGCAGTTCTTC.

This sequence joins TRBV7-9 and TRBJ1-4; tentative D call: TRBD1 (6 bases). With 6 bases removed from V and 3 bases from J, the gap between germline ends came to 14 bases. CDR1 is SEHNR, CDR2 FQNEAQ, per germline (reference sequence). The CDR3 loop spans 15 amino acids. CDR3 DNA: TGTGCCAGCAGAGCCGGACAGCTATCTAATGAAAAACTGTTTTTT. It is translated as CASRAGQLSNEKLFF.

This chain joins TRBV14 and TRBJ2-3, with 10 bases lining up with TRBD1. V shed 3 bases and J 3 bases; nucleotides not matched to a gene: 6. Germline V CDR1 and CDR2: SGHDN, FVKESK. CDR3 length: 16 residues. The CDR3 bases are TGTGCCAGCAGCCATACTATGGGACAGGGGACAGATACGCAGTATTTT. The encoded protein is CASSHTMGQGTDTQYF.

The V and J genes are TRBV29-1 and TRBJ1-2, with a possible D match to TRBD1 (5 bases). The CDR3 extends over 15 amino acids. The germline gives CDR1 SQVTM, CDR2 ANQGSEA. V lost 4 bases and J lost 2, with 17 bases in between. CDR3 sequence reads: CSVGGTATKNYGYTF. The CDR3 region has the DNA TGCAGCGTTGGGGGGACCGCCACAAAGAACTATGGCTACACCTTC.

V is TRBV7-2 and J is TRBJ2-2, with D possibly matching TRBD1 (5 bases). The CDR3 length is 14 residues. Trimming left V 5 bases short and J 4 bases short, with 11 bases between. Germline V CDR1 and CDR2: SGHTA, FQGNSA. CDR3 nucleotides: TGTGCCAGCAGCGCACAGGAGTTCACCGGGGAGCTGTTTTTT. Protein product: CASSAQEFTGELFF. The full variable domain, rest sourced from reference TRBV7-2 and TRBJ2-2, is GAGVSQSPSNKVTEKGKDVELRCDPISGHTALYWYRQSLGQGLEFLIYFQGNSAPDKSGLPSDRFSAERTGGSVSTLTIQRTQQEDSAVYLCASSAQEFTGELFFGEGSRLTVL.

The gene calls are TRBV18 and TRBJ1-1; no firm D call. This CDR3 is 14 amino acids long. Germline lookup yields CDR1 KGHSH and CDR2 LQKENI. The germline V and J ends were trimmed by 0 bases and 2 bases, with 7 bases remaining between them. The chain's CDR3 is CASSPPPVNTEAFF. In DNA, the CDR3 is TGTGCCAGCTCACCACCGCCGGTTAACACTGAAGCTTTCTTT.

The chain joins TRBV27 to TRBJ2-7, with D possibly being TRBD2 (5 bases). The CDR3 totals 14 residues. V lost 6 bases and J 1 base, leaving 13 bases between the germline ends. CDR1 is MNHEY and CDR2 is SMNVEV in the germline V gene (reference sequence). The CDR3 is CASSPGSRSYEQYF. In nucleotides, the CDR3 is TGTGCCAGCAGCCCTGGGAGTAGGTCCTACGAGCAGTACTTC.

This clonotype was observed a handful of times. Here the CDR3 reads CASSLAGLAGKNEQFF. The CDR3 nucleotides are TGTGCCAGCAGCCTCGCCGGACTAGCGGGGAAAAATGAGCAGTTCTTC. This chain links TRBV6-5 with TRBJ2-1; 12 bases agree with TRBD2. The CDR3 runs to 16 residues. V shed 6 bases and J 7 bases; nucleotides not matched to a gene: 10. Germline CDR1 and CDR2: MNHEY and SVGAGI.